This paragraph covers one T cell receptor beta chain sequence. This entry comes from a study of shared clonotypes between healthy human individuals. TCRdb's copy holds only in-frame clones and misses some; the assay was immunoSEQ multiplex PCR. This table has over 1.4 million clones, 96% appearing once. V gave up 5 bases and J gave up 1 base, with 12 bases separating them. The CDR3 has 14 residues. The V gene's germline CDR1 is LNHDA and CDR2 SQIVND (reference sequence). The clonotype originates from a man aged 25 to 45 in good health. What was sequenced was naive CD4+ T cells sorted from blood. Stated subset: CD45RA+ positively selected. The J gene is TRBJ2-7, the V gene TRBV19; a possible D gene is TRBD1 (6 bases). In DNA form, the CDR3 reads TGTGCCAGTAGTTACGGGACAAGGTCCTACGAGCAGTACTTC. It yields the protein CASSYGTRSYEQYF.